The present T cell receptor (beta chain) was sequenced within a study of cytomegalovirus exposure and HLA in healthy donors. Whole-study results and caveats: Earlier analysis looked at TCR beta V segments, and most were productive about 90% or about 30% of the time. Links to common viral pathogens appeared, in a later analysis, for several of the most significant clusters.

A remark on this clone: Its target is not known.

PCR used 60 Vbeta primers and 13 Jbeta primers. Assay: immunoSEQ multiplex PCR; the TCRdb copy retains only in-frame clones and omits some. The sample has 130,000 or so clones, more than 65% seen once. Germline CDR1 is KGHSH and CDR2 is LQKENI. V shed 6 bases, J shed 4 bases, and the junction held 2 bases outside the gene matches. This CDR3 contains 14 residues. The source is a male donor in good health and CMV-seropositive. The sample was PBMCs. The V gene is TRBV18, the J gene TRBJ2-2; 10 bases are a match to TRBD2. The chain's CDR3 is CASSRTSGTGELFF. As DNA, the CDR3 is TGTGCCAGCTCTCGGACTAGCGGCACCGGGGAGCTGTTTTTT.